The clone carrying this TCR beta chain was detected a few times. The data originate from a study of control samples from healthy donors and cancer patients. Data came from immunoSEQ multiplex PCR; TCRdb stores just in-frame clones and leaves some out. This sample has tens of thousands of clones, with about 80% found just once. This CDR3 has 13 residues. V was clipped by 6 bases and J by 4 bases; unmatched bases: 5. CDR1 MGHDK and CDR2 SYGVNS come from the germline V gene. This receptor was identified in a woman in her forties or fifties with lung cancer. Sequencing was carried out using PBMCs. This rearrangement joins TRBV25-1 to TRBJ1-2; 7 bases fit TRBD1. CDR3 sequence reads: CASSYRGGYGYTF. The CDR3 region has the DNA TGTGCCAGCAGCTACAGGGGTGGCTATGGCTACACCTTC.